These 2 T cell receptor beta chains were sequenced from one sample in a study of shared clonotypes between healthy human individuals. Measured with immunoSEQ multiplex PCR; TCRdb has only the in-frame clones, and not every one. Of some 350,000 clones listed, approximately 79% are singletons. Input material: memory CD4+ T cells sorted from blood. Subset defined: CD45RA-negative fraction. The origin of the receptors is a man aged 25 to 40 in good health.

Points on this clone: Within the sample, other DNA sequences also encode this same CDR3. V is TRBV10-1 and J is TRBJ1-5, with a possible D match to TRBD1 (5 bases). Germline V CDR1 and CDR2: WNHNN, SYGVQD (reference sequence). The CDR3 is 13 amino acids. V dropped 5 bases and J dropped 4 bases, with 9 bases sitting between them. CDR3 bases: TGCGCCAGCAGTCCAGGGTTGAATCAGCCCCAGCATTTT. This translates into CASSPGLNQPQHF.

For the CDR3, the DNA is TGTGCCAGCAGCTTATCAGGGGTCGAGACCCAGTACTTC. Translating it yields CASSLSGVETQYF. The J gene is TRBJ2-5, the V gene TRBV7-9; D is possibly TRBD1 (6 bases). The germline CDR1 and CDR2 sequences are SEHNR and FQNEAQ (reference sequence). Deletions cut 2 bases from V and 5 bases from J, with 9 bases between. CDR3 length: 13 amino acids.